The T cell receptor (beta chain) under discussion was sequenced for a study of T cells in Graves' hyperthyroidism and ophthalmopathy. TCR beta CDR3 regions were amplified from RNA transcripts. RT-PCR in the first round (using the HTBI primer set) targeted the TCR CDR3. MiXCR was run by TCRdb on the multiplex PCR reads, yielding one entry per CDR3 protein. The sample consists of about 640,000 distinct CDR3 sequences, less than 25% of them appearing once. Lactation, pregnancy, other autoimmune disease or uncontrolled infection excluded patients. V lost 1 base and J 1 base, leaving 8 bases between the germline ends. Looked up from germline, CDR1 is SNHLY and CDR2 is FYNNEI. The CDR3 sequence is 15 residues long. This clonotype has just a few counts.

Sequencing input: blood. The clonotype comes from a man between 25 and 39 years old with Graves' ophthalmopathy. The J gene is TRBJ1-5, the V gene TRBV2, with a tentative D call TRBD1 (5 bases). The CDR3 DNA is TGTGCCAGCAGTGAAGGGGGCATGAGCAATCAGCCCCAGCATTTT. Its protein is CASSEGGMSNQPQHF. Looking up the rest from reference TRBV2 and TRBJ1-5 gives the full variable domain: EPEVTQTPSHQVTQMGQEVILRCVPISNHLYFYWYRQILGQKVEFLVSFYNNEISEKSEIFDDQFSVERPDGSNFTLKIRSTKLEDSAMYFCASSEGGMSNQPQHFGDGTRLSIL.